The next 23 T cell receptor beta chains were all read from a single sample in a study of T cell repertoires in ileal Crohn's disease. Some clones are missing from TCRdb's copy, which holds only in-frame ones; the method was immunoSEQ multiplex PCR. This sample has more than 12,000 clones, with around three quarters found just once. The specimen was ileal tissue. These TCRs come from an adult with Crohn's disease.

The chain carries TRBV11-2 and TRBJ2-5; weak D call: TRBD1 (6 bases). This CDR3 has 11 residues. V was trimmed by 8 bases and J by 6 bases, leaving 10 bases between them. Germline lookup yields CDR1 SGHAT and CDR2 FQNNGV. The CDR3 sequence: CASQGTKTQYF. The CDR3 DNA sequence: TGTGCCAGCCAAGGGACAAAGACCCAGTACTTC.

V and J are TRBV4-3 and TRBJ2-1, with D possibly matching TRBD2 (5 bases). Germline V gives CDR1 LGHNA, CDR2 YSLEER. The CDR3 consists of 15 residues. The V gene lost 4 bases and the J gene lost 5 bases, with 15 bases spanning the gap. The CDR3 DNA reads TGCGCCAGCAGCCTCCCAAGGAGGCTAGACAATGAGCAGTTCTTC. Translated: CASSLPRRLDNEQFF.

This clone was seen a few times. The chain carries TRBV6-5 and TRBJ1-2, with unresolved D. V was shortened by 6 bases and J by 3 bases, with 8 bases between the two germline ends. CDR1 is MNHEY, CDR2 SVGAGI, per germline. This CDR3 has 12 residues. This chain's CDR3 is CASRVGDYGYTF. In DNA, the CDR3 is TGTGCCAGCAGGGTGGGAGACTATGGCTACACCTTC.

This clone occurred a few times. The chain has TRBV7-2 and TRBJ2-1; possible D gene TRBD2, 5 bases. The CDR3 totals 14 residues. V was shortened by 5 bases and J by 6 bases, with 14 bases between the two germline ends. Germline assignment: CDR1 SGHTA and CDR2 FQGNSA. CDR3 sequence: CASSPPGRFNEQFF. DNA of the CDR3: TGTGCCAGCAGCCCTCCGGGAAGATTCAATGAGCAGTTCTTC.

CDR3: CASSSHRVGDTEAFF. CDR3 DNA: TGCGCCAGCAGCTCCCACAGGGTGGGGGACACTGAAGCTTTCTTT. V usage is TRBV5-1 and J usage is TRBJ1-1, with D perhaps TRBD1 (6 bases). Germline CDR1 SGHRS, CDR2 YFSETQ. The V end was cut by 3 bases, the J end by 3 bases, with 15 bases between. The CDR3 covers 15 residues. The full variable domain, completed using reference TRBV5-1 and TRBJ1-1, is KAGVTQTPRYLIKTRGQQVTLSCSPISGHRSVSWYQQTPGQGLQFLFEYFSETQRNKGNFPGRFSGRQFSNSRSEMNVSTLELGDSALYLCASSSHRVGDTEAFFGQGTRLTVV.

This sequence joins TRBV29-1 and TRBJ2-7; maybe TRBD2 (8 bases). The CDR3 loop spans 14 amino acids. Germline CDR1 SQVTM, CDR2 ANQGSEA. V lost 6 bases and J lost 5, with 20 bases in between. CDR3 in DNA: TGCAGCGTCGGGGGGGGCAGGGGGACCGACGAGCAGTACTTC. It is translated as CSVGGGRGTDEQYF.

The chain carries TRBV15 and TRBJ2-1, with 8 bases that match TRBD2. CDR1 is LNHNV and CDR2 is YYDKDF in the germline V gene (reference sequence). The CDR3 contains 15 residues. V shed 2 bases and J 3 bases; nucleotides not matched to a gene: 3. Here the CDR3 reads CATSRPAGVYNEQFF. The CDR3 nucleotides are TGTGCCACCAGCAGACCAGCGGGGGTCTACAATGAGCAGTTCTTC. The full variable domain, its missing parts supplied by reference TRBV15 and TRBJ2-1, is DAMVIQNPRYQVTQFGKPVTLSCSQTLNHNVMYWYQQKSSQAPKLLFHYYDKDFNNEADTPDNFQSRRPNTSFCFLDIRSPGLGDTAMYLCATSRPAGVYNEQFFGPGTRLTVL.

The V call is TRBV21-1, the J call TRBJ2-1; whether TRBD1, the table's D call, matches the DNA was not checked. TRBV21-1 is labeled a pseudogene. This CDR3 has 16 amino acids. CDR3 bases: TGTGCCAGCAGCAAAGGGGAGCAGGGGGCAGTTAATGAGCAGTTCTTC. It translates to CASSKGEQGAVNEQFF.

J is TRBJ2-3 and V is TRBV6-1, with 8 bases identical to TRBD2. The CDR3 is 14 residues long. J gave up 2 bases and V 7 bases, and 5 bases lay outside the gene matches. CDR1 and CDR2 from the germline V gene are MNHNS and SASEGT. This chain's CDR3 is CASNPRGVTDTQYF. DNA for the CDR3: TGTGCCAGCAATCCGCGGGGGGTCACAGATACGCAGTATTTT.

The J gene is TRBJ1-1, the V gene TRBV9; 9 nucleotides match TRBD1. This CDR3 comprises 14 residues. V dropped 3 bases and J dropped 5; count of bases not matched to a gene: 5. Germline V CDR1 and CDR2: SGDLS, YYNGEE. The CDR3 loop reads CASSEDRGETEAFF. The CDR3 DNA reads TGTGCCAGCAGCGAGGACAGGGGAGAGACTGAAGCTTTCTTT.

V and J are TRBV2 and TRBJ2-4; tentatively, D is TRBD2 (6 bases). The CDR3 totals 18 residues. V was trimmed by 2 bases and J by 0 bases, leaving 17 bases between them. Germline lookup yields CDR1 SNHLY and CDR2 FYNNEI. CDR3 sequence (DNA): TGTGCCAGCAGTGAAAGACCTACTAGCAGCCTAGCCAAAAACATTCAGTACTTC. Translated: CASSERPTSSLAKNIQYF.

The genes are TRBV7-2 and TRBJ1-1, with TRBD1 matching 8 bases. The CDR3 spans 14 residues. From germline, CDR1 is SGHTA and CDR2 FQGNSA. Trimming removed 5 bases from V and 7 bases from J; junction bases left unmatched: 9. In nucleotides, the CDR3 is TGTGCCAGCAGCCAGGACAGGGCTCGGGTTGAAGCTTTCTTT. It codes for CASSQDRARVEAFF.

This chain connects TRBV29-1 to TRBJ1-4, with D possibly TRBD1 on 6 matching bases. The germline V gene encodes CDR1 SQVTM and CDR2 ANQGSEA. Trimming took 6 bases from V and 7 from J, leaving 12 bases between them. This CDR3 spans 12 amino acids. CDR3 residues: CSVAGVGEKLFF. CDR3 DNA sequence: TGCAGCGTGGCAGGGGTTGGTGAAAAACTGTTTTTT.

This clone has a single count. V is TRBV5-8 and J is TRBJ1-2; a weak D match, TRBD1 (6 bases). V was cut by 3 bases and J by 1 base, with 7 bases left in between. The CDR3 is 13 amino acids. Germline assignment: CDR1 SGHTS and CDR2 YDEGEE. The CDR3 loop is CASSSRGNYGYTF. CDR3 DNA: TGTGCCAGCAGCTCCAGGGGTAACTATGGCTACACCTTC.

This chain joins TRBV18 and TRBJ1-4; D remains unclear. Trimming took 4 bases from V and 0 from J, leaving 12 bases between them. This CDR3 is 16 amino acids long. Germline assignment: CDR1 KGHSH and CDR2 LQKENI. The CDR3 DNA follows: TGTGCCAGCTCACGAGGTACGGGAGCAACTAATGAAAAACTGTTTTTT. Residues: CASSRGTGATNEKLFF.

The rearrangement uses TRBV7-6 and TRBJ2-5, with TRBD2 matching 9 bases. CDR3 length: 16 residues. CDR1 and CDR2 from the germline V gene are SGHVS and FNYEAQ. V lost 2 bases and J lost 1; bases outside the gene matches: 5. The CDR3 loop reads CASSLRIAGAQETQYF. CDR3 nucleotides: TGTGCCAGCAGCTTAAGGATAGCGGGGGCCCAAGAGACCCAGTACTTC.

This clone has only a few counts. The chain combines TRBV29-1 with TRBJ1-2; tentatively, D is TRBD1 (6 bases). V lost 4 bases and J lost 3, with 12 bases in between. The CDR3 extends over 13 amino acids. Germline CDR1 SQVTM, CDR2 ANQGSEA. The CDR3 DNA sequence: TGCAGCGTTGGAGAAAAGGGGGACTATGGCTACACCTTC. Amino acids: CSVGEKGDYGYTF.

V usage is TRBV6-5 and J usage is TRBJ1-3; D uncertain. This CDR3 spans 13 amino acids. CDR1 is MNHEY, CDR2 SVGAGI, per germline. Trimming removed 6 bases from V and 4 bases from J, with 10 bases in between. The CDR3 here is CASRQSPGNTIYF. CDR3 sequence (DNA): TGTGCCAGCAGGCAGTCACCCGGAAACACCATATATTTT.

This clone has a single count. This sequence joins TRBV29-1 and TRBJ1-1, with D possibly matching TRBD1 (5 bases). V was pared by 6 bases and J by 5 bases, with 19 bases between. The germline V gene has CDR1 SQVTM and CDR2 ANQGSEA. The CDR3 is 14 residues long. This chain's CDR3 is CSVELVLGGTEAFF. The CDR3 bases are TGCAGCGTCGAACTGGTTTTGGGGGGTACTGAAGCTTTCTTT.

The rearrangement uses TRBV14 and TRBJ1-2; 8 bases agree with TRBD1. CDR1 is SGHDN and CDR2 is FVKESK in the germline V gene. Trimming at V came to 2 bases and at J to 8 bases, leaving 4 bases not matched to a gene. CDR3 length: 13 amino acids. CDR3 in DNA: TGTGCCAGCAGCCAACAGGGGGCTGGGGGCTACACCTTC. This translates into CASSQQGAGGYTF. The whole variable domain, remainder taken from reference TRBV14 and TRBJ1-2, is EAGVTQFPSHSVIEKGQTVTLRCDPISGHDNLYWYRRVMGKEIKFLLHFVKESKQDESGMPNNRFLAERTGGTYSTLKVQPAELEDSGVYFCASSQQGAGGYTFGSGTRLTVV.

This clone was observed a few times. V is TRBV4-2 and J is TRBJ1-3; D may be TRBD1 (6 bases). V lost 0 bases and J 0 bases, leaving 18 bases between the germline ends. The length of the CDR3 is 19 residues. Germline-derived CDR1 and CDR2 are LGHNA and YNFKEQ. The CDR3 DNA reads as TGTGCCAGCAGCCAAGAGGTTAGGGGGAGATTTAGCTCTGGAAACACCATATATTTT. Amino acids: CASSQEVRGRFSSGNTIYF.

The CDR3 spells CASRPDRPGEQYF. The CDR3 region has the DNA TGTGCCAGCAGACCCGACAGGCCGGGCGAGCAGTACTTC. This chain connects TRBV2 to TRBJ2-7, with D possibly matching TRBD1 (6 bases). V lost 6 bases and J 6 bases, leaving 15 bases between the germline ends. Germline CDR1 SNHLY, CDR2 FYNNEI. The CDR3 has 13 residues.

J is TRBJ1-4 and V is TRBV18, with 8 bases lining up with TRBD1. The CDR3 runs to 16 residues. V shed 5 bases, J shed 0 bases, and the junction held 5 bases outside the gene matches. Per germline, CDR1 KGHSH and CDR2 LQKENI. CDR3 DNA: TGTGCCAGCTCATCGCAGGGGGCTGCAACTAATGAAAAACTGTTTTTT. Translating gives CASSSQGAATNEKLFF.